Listed here are 6 T cell receptor beta chains from one sample, sequenced in a study of T cells in tumors after PD-1 blockade. The method was immunoSEQ multiplex PCR; TCRdb's version includes in-frame clones alone and lacks a portion of them. The sample contains fewer than 9,500 clones, 55% to 70% of which appear only once. This sample comprised tumor tissue, obtained after anti-PD-1 treatment. The receptors come from a human donor with basal cell carcinoma.

The V gene is TRBV6-5, the J gene TRBJ2-6; tentatively, D is TRBD1 or TRBD2 (5 bases each). Deletions cut 10 bases from V and 3 bases from J, with 16 bases between. The V gene's germline CDR1 is MNHEY and CDR2 SVGAGI. CDR3 size: 15 residues. The DNA for the CDR3 is TGTGCCACCGAAACCCAGGGAGATGGGGCCAACGTCCTGACTTTC. Translating it yields CATETQGDGANVLTF.

This clone qualifies as medium-sized. The rearrangement links TRBV5-5 to TRBJ2-1; tentative D call: TRBD2 (5 bases). The CDR3 is 16 amino acids. Deletions cut 2 bases from V and 4 bases from J, with 16 bases between. The germline CDR1 and CDR2 sequences are SGHKS and YYEKEE (reference sequence). The CDR3, as DNA: TGTGCCAGCAGCTTAACCGGACTGAACCTTTACAATGAGCAGTTCTTC. This gives the protein CASSLTGLNLYNEQFF.

The rearrangement joins TRBV7-3 to TRBJ2-1; the match to TRBD1 covers 7 bases. V was clipped by 2 bases and J by 5 bases; unmatched bases: 3. The CDR3 has 14 amino acids. Per germline, CDR1 SGHTA and CDR2 FQGTGA. CDR3: CASSLPGQHNEQFF. CDR3 sequence (DNA): TGTGCCAGCAGCTTACCGGGACAGCACAATGAGCAGTTCTTC. Full variable domain (remainder filled in from reference TRBV7-3 and TRBJ2-1): GAGVSQTPSNKVTEKGKYVELRCDPISGHTALYWYRQSLGQGPEFLIYFQGTGAADDSGLPNDRFFAVRPEGSVSTLKIQRTERGDSAVYLCASSLPGQHNEQFFGPGTRLTVL.

Details on this clone: Germline is not matched at one junction end, which may reflect a read error. This chain connects TRBV19 to TRBJ2-7, with 8 bases identical to TRBD1. Per the germline V gene, CDR1 is LNHDA and CDR2 is SQIVND (reference sequence). The CDR3 spans 15 residues. This CDR3 reads CASTSDRGGSSEQYF. CDR3 DNA: TGTGCCAGTACCTCCGACAGGGGCGGATCCTCCGAGCAGTACTTC.

This chain uses TRBV19 with TRBJ1-6, with D hard to call. The CDR3 is 15 amino acids. The germline gives CDR1 LNHDA, CDR2 SQIVND (reference sequence). V lost 4 bases and J lost 7, with 14 bases in between. The CDR3 reads CASSNPPGVNSPLHF. The CDR3 coding sequence is TGTGCCAGTAGTAACCCACCAGGAGTGAATTCACCCCTCCACTTT.

The chain is built from TRBV6-5 and TRBJ1-3; D ambiguous. The germline V gene encodes CDR1 MNHEY and CDR2 SVGAGI. The CDR3 covers 13 residues. The CDR3 protein is CGTSANSGNTIYF. The CDR3 DNA reads TGTGGGACCTCTGCTAACTCTGGAAACACCATATATTTT.